This T cell receptor beta chain stems from a study of cytomegalovirus exposure and HLA in healthy donors. Study context: The early release's HLA-typed donors yielded tens of millions of unique TCRs. Study findings and constraints: A later analysis linked a missense variant in DCLRE1C to the trimming of TCR beta V and J genes.

PCR amplification relied on 60 Vbeta primers (plus 13 Jbeta primers). Sequenced by immunoSEQ multiplex PCR; TCRdb stores in-frame clones only, minus some. The sample table includes 120,000 to 150,000 clones. For this clone: Its specificity is not known.

Trimming stripped 5 bases from V and 1 base from J, with 11 bases between. CDR3 length: 14 amino acids. Germline V gene sequence: CDR1 MDHEN, CDR2 SYDVKM. This receptor was taken from a woman in her fifties or sixties in good health and CMV-seronegative. The chain links TRBV28 to TRBJ2-5; possibly TRBD1 for D (6 bases). Specimen: PBMCs. CDR3 nucleotides: TGTGCCAGCAGTCCAATGACAGGCCAAGAGACCCAGTACTTC. It translates to CASSPMTGQETQYF.